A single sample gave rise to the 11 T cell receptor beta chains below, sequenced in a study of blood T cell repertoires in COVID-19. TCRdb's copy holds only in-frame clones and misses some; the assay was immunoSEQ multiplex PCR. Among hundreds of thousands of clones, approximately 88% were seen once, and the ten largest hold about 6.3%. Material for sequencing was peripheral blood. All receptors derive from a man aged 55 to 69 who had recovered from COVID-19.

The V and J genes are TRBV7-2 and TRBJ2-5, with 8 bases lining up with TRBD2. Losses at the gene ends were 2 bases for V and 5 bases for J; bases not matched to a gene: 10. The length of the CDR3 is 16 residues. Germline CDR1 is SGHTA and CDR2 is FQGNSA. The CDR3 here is CASSLPGLGPPETQYF. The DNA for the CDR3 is TGTGCCAGCAGCTTACCGGGACTAGGCCCCCCGGAGACCCAGTACTTC. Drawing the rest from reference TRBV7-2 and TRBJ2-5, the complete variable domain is GAGVSQSPSNKVTEKGKDVELRCDPISGHTALYWYRQSLGQGLEFLIYFQGNSAPDKSGLPSDRFSAERTGGSVSTLTIQRTQQEDSAVYLCASSLPGLGPPETQYFGPGTRLLVL.

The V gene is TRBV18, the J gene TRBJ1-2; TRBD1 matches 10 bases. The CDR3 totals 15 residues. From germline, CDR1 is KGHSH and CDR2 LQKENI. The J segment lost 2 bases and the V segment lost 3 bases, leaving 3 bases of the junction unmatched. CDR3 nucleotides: TGTGCCAGCTCACCGGGGACAGGGGAAAACTATGGCTACACCTTC. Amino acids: CASSPGTGENYGYTF. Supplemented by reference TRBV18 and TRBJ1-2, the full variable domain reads NAGVMQNPRHLVRRRGQEARLRCSPMKGHSHVYWYRQLPEEGLKFMVYLQKENIIDESGMPKERFSAEFPKEGPSILRIQQVVRGDSAAYFCASSPGTGENYGYTFGSGTRLTVV.

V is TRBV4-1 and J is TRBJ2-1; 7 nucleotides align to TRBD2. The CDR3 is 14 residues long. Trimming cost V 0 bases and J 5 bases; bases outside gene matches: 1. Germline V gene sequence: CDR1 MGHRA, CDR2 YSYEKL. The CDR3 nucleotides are TGCGCCAGCAGCCAAGAGGGAGGGGACAATGAGCAGTTCTTC. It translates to CASSQEGGDNEQFF.

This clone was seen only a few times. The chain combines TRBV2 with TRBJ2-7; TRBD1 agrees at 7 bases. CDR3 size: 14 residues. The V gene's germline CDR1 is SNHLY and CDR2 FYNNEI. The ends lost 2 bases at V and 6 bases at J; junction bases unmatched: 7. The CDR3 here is CASSETQGRGEQYF. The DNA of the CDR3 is TGTGCCAGCAGTGAAACACAGGGGCGAGGCGAGCAGTACTTC. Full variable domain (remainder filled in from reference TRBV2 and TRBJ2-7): EPEVTQTPSHQVTQMGQEVILRCVPISNHLYFYWYRQILGQKVEFLVSFYNNEISEKSEIFDDQFSVERPDGSNFTLKIRSTKLEDSAMYFCASSETQGRGEQYFGPGTRLTVT.

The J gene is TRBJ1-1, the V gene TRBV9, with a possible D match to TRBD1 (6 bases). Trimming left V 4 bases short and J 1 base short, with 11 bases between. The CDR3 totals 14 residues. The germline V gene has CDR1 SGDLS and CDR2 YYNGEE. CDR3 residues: CASSPQGRNTEAFF. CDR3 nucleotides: TGTGCCAGCAGCCCCCAGGGGAGGAACACTGAAGCTTTCTTT.

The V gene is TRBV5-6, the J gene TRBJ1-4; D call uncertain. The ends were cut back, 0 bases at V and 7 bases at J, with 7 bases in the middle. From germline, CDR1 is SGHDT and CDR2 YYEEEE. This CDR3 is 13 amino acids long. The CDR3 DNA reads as TGTGCCAGCAGCTTGGCAGGAGGTGAAAAACTGTTTTTT. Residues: CASSLAGGEKLFF.

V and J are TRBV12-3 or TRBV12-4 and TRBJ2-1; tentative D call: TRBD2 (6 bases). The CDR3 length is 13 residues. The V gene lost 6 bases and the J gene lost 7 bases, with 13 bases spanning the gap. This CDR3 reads CASRQTSSNEQFF. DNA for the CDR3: TGTGCCAGCAGGCAGACTAGTTCGAATGAGCAGTTCTTC.

The CDR3 nucleotides are TGTGCCAGCAGTAGGACAGGGGGGCAAAACTATGGCTACACCTTC. Amino acids: CASSRTGGQNYGYTF. The chain joins TRBV27 to TRBJ1-2, with 10 positions matching TRBD1. V trimming: 5 bases; J trimming: 2 bases; junction bases outside the gene matches: 5. The CDR3 extends over 15 amino acids. Looked up from germline, CDR1 is MNHEY and CDR2 is SMNVEV (reference sequence).

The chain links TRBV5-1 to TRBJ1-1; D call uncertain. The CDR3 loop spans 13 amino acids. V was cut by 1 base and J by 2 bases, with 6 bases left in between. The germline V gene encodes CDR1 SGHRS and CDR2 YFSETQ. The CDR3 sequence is CASSLYFNTEAFF. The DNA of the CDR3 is TGCGCCAGCAGCTTGTATTTTAACACTGAAGCTTTCTTT.

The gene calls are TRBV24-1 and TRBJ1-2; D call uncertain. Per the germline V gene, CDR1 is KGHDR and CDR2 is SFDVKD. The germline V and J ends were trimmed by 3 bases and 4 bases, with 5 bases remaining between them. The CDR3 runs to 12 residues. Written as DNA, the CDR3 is TGTGCCACCAGTGATAACAGCTATGGCTACACCTTC. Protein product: CATSDNSYGYTF.

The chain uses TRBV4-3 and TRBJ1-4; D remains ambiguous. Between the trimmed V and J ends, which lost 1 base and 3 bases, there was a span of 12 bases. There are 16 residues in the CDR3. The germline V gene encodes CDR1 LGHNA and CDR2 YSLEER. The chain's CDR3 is CASSQGVTPPNEKLFF. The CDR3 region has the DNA TGCGCCAGCAGCCAAGGAGTGACACCTCCTAATGAAAAACTGTTTTTT.